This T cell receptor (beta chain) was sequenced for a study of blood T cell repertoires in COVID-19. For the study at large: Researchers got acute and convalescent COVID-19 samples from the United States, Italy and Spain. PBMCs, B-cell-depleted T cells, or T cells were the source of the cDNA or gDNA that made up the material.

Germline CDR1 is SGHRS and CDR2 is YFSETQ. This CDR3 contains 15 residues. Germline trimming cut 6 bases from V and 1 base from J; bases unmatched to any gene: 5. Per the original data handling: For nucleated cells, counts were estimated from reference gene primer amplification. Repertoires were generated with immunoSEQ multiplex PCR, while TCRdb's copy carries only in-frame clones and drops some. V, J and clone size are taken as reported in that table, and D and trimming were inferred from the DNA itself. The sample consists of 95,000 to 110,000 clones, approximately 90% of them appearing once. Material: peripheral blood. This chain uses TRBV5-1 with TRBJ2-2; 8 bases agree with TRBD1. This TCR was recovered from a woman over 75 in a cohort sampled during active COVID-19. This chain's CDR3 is CASNPRGLNTGELFF. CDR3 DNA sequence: TGCGCCAGCAACCCCAGGGGGCTGAACACCGGGGAGCTGTTTTTT. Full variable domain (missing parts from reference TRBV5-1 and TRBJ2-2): KAGVTQTPRYLIKTRGQQVTLSCSPISGHRSVSWYQQTPGQGLQFLFEYFSETQRNKGNFPGRFSGRQFSNSRSEMNVSTLELGDSALYLCASNPRGLNTGELFFGEGSRLTVL.